Below, 18 T cell receptor beta chains from the same sample are listed, as sequenced in a study of blood T cell repertoires in COVID-19. Only in-frame clones appear in the TCRdb table, and some are missing; sequencing was by immunoSEQ multiplex PCR. The table lists some 200,000 clones, around 90% of them singletons, with 9% to 12% in the top ten. Sequencing was performed on PBMCs or T cells enriched from blood (not recorded which). The source is a man aged 18-30 years with acute COVID-19.

The rearrangement joins TRBV18 to TRBJ2-1, with 13 bases lining up with TRBD2. Germline CDR1 and CDR2: KGHSH and LQKENI. The CDR3 is made up of 14 amino acids. V lost 9 bases and J lost 6; bases outside the gene matches: 5. The CDR3 here is CASIGTSGINEQFF. The CDR3 nucleotides are TGTGCCAGTATCGGGACTAGCGGGATCAATGAGCAGTTCTTC.

Regarding this clone: The sample has other DNA sequences that encode this CDR3 too. The rearrangement joins TRBV12-3 or TRBV12-4 to TRBJ1-5; D is perhaps TRBD1 (5 bases). V lost 5 bases, J lost 6 bases, and 5 bases lay in between. This CDR3 is built from 11 residues. CDR3 residues: CASSRGQPQHF. CDR3 in DNA: TGTGCCAGCAGTAGGGGTCAGCCCCAGCATTTT.

The chain has TRBV9 and TRBJ1-2, with TRBD1 matching 10 bases. This CDR3 has 17 residues. J gave up 6 bases and V 0 bases, and 11 bases lay outside the gene matches. Germline V gives CDR1 SGDLS, CDR2 YYNGEE. CDR3 sequence (DNA): TGTGCCAGCAGCGTAGCACCCTGGGACAGGGGAGGCGATGGCTACACCTTC. This codes for CASSVAPWDRGGDGYTF.

The chain couples TRBV29-1 to TRBJ1-2, with TRBD1 matching over 9 bases. CDR1 SQVTM and CDR2 ANQGSEA come from the germline V gene. With V trimmed by 6 bases and J by 5 bases, 10 bases remained unmatched. CDR3 length: 14 amino acids. CDR3 loop: CSVAGQGRVYGYTF. CDR3 bases: TGCAGCGTAGCGGGACAGGGAAGGGTTTATGGCTACACCTTC.

The chain carries TRBV5-1 and TRBJ2-7; D gene uncertain. The germline gives CDR1 SGHRS, CDR2 YFSETQ. The CDR3 is 12 residues long. The V and J ends lost 5 bases and 5 bases respectively, with 11 bases between them. The CDR3 DNA reads TGCGCCAGCAGGTTAGGCGAGGACGAGCAGTACTTC. This codes for CASRLGEDEQYF.

The genes are TRBV9 and TRBJ2-2; 7 bases are shared with TRBD2. The length of the CDR3 is 16 residues. The junction had 6 bases not matched to a gene; V was cut back by 4 bases and J by 0 bases. The germline V gene encodes CDR1 SGDLS and CDR2 YYNGEE. This CDR3 is CASSSASGTNTGELFF. The CDR3 nucleotides are TGTGCCAGCAGCTCCGCTAGCGGTACGAACACCGGGGAGCTGTTTTTT.

This clone was recorded once. The sample contains more than one DNA sequence encoding this CDR3. The CDR3 here is CASSRGQETQYF. CDR3 bases: TGTGCCAGCTCCAGGGGCCAAGAGACCCAGTACTTC. The rearrangement links TRBV19 to TRBJ2-5; TRBD1 is a possible D gene (6 bases). With 9 bases removed from V and 1 base from J, the gap between germline ends came to 9 bases. The CDR3 runs to 12 residues. Germline V gene sequence: CDR1 LNHDA, CDR2 SQIVND (reference sequence).

The chain uses TRBV30 and TRBJ1-2; D gene ambiguous. V lost 5 bases, J lost 5 bases, and 12 bases lay in between. The length of the CDR3 is 12 residues. Germline assignment: CDR1 GTSNPN and CDR2 SVGIG (reference sequence). CDR3 residues: CAWGGGLYGYTF. Here the CDR3 DNA reads TGTGCCTGGGGTGGCGGCTTATATGGCTACACCTTC.

The chain is built from TRBV2 and TRBJ2-7, with 8 bases fitting TRBD1. Germline lookup yields CDR1 SNHLY and CDR2 FYNNEI. The CDR3 is 15 amino acids. V lost 7 bases to trimming and J lost 3 bases; unmatched junction nucleotides: 11. In DNA, the CDR3 is TGTGCCAGCACGATCCCGGGACAGGCATTCTACGAGCAGTACTTC. It is translated as CASTIPGQAFYEQYF.

The V gene is TRBV4-1, the J gene TRBJ2-6; 8 nucleotides agree with TRBD1. Germline V gene data show CDR1 as MGHRA and CDR2 as YSYEKL. The CDR3 sequence is 17 residues long. V lost 4 bases to trimming and J lost 3 bases; unmatched junction nucleotides: 8. The CDR3 reads CASSPGQGAGGANVLTF. CDR3 nucleotide sequence: TGCGCCAGCAGCCCAGGACAGGGTGCTGGTGGGGCCAACGTCCTGACTTTC.

The rearrangement links TRBV29-1 to TRBJ2-7; TRBD1 agrees at 10 bases. CDR1 SQVTM and CDR2 ANQGSEA come from the germline V gene. V shed 1 base, J shed 2 bases, and the junction held 5 bases outside the gene matches. There are 15 residues in the CDR3. The CDR3 sequence is CSVEAIGTGAYEQYF. In nucleotides, the CDR3 is TGCAGCGTTGAAGCGATCGGGACAGGGGCCTACGAGCAGTACTTC.

This clone has just a few counts. This chain joins TRBV12-3 or TRBV12-4 and TRBJ1-4, with D maybe TRBD1 (5 bases). Between the trimmed V and J ends, which lost 5 bases and 8 bases, there was a span of 12 bases. This CDR3 contains 13 residues. The CDR3 protein is CASSPTGGEKLFF. The CDR3 bases are TGTGCCAGCAGTCCGACCGGGGGAGAAAAACTGTTTTTT.

V and J are TRBV19 and TRBJ1-2, with D hard to call. Trimming took off 1 base at V and 6 bases at J, with 12 bases between the two ends. Looked up from germline, CDR1 is LNHDA and CDR2 is SQIVND (reference sequence). This CDR3 has 14 amino acids. The CDR3 is CASSIVPSRNGYTF. DNA of the CDR3: TGTGCCAGTAGTATAGTACCCAGCAGGAATGGCTACACCTTC.

This chain uses TRBV24-1 with TRBJ2-5, with 16 bases aligning to TRBD2. The CDR3 extends over 18 amino acids. J gave up 4 bases and V 9 bases, and 13 bases lay outside the gene matches. From germline, CDR1 is KGHDR and CDR2 SFDVKD. CDR3 bases: TGTGCCACCCTCCTTCCGGGACTAGCGGGAGGGCCCGGAGAGACCCAGTACTTC. Its translation: CATLLPGLAGGPGETQYF.

The genes are TRBV11-3 and TRBJ2-7; 11 nucleotides match TRBD2. Germline assignment: CDR1 SGHNT and CDR2 YENEEA. CDR3 length: 16 amino acids. The V gene end was trimmed by 5 bases and the J gene end by 3 bases; junction bases not matched to a gene: 9. The CDR3 nucleotides are TGTGCCAGCAGCCCAGGGGGACTAGCGGACAACTACGAGCAGTACTTC. It codes for CASSPGGLADNYEQYF.

This clone was counted between two and nine times. CDR3: CASSLTAGNTIYF. CDR3 bases: TGCGCCAGCAGCTTGACGGCTGGAAACACCATATATTTT. The J gene is TRBJ1-3, the V gene TRBV5-1, with D unclear. V was cut by 1 base and J by 2 bases, with 4 bases left in between. Germline CDR1 SGHRS, CDR2 YFSETQ. The CDR3 has 13 amino acids.

This clone was detected only once. The chain has TRBV2 and TRBJ2-3, with 12 bases identical to TRBD2. Germline lookup yields CDR1 SNHLY and CDR2 FYNNEI. There are 15 residues in the CDR3. Germline trimming cut 4 bases from V and 6 bases from J; bases unmatched to any gene: 5. CDR3 residues: CASSVASGRGDTQYF. For the CDR3, the DNA is TGTGCCAGCAGTGTCGCTAGCGGGAGGGGGGATACGCAGTATTTT.

The V and J genes are TRBV7-2 and TRBJ1-1; D ambiguous. Germline V gene lookup returns CDR1 SGHTA and CDR2 FQGNSA. The CDR3 totals 12 residues. The ends were cut back, 7 bases at V and 8 bases at J, with 14 bases in the middle. The CDR3 DNA sequence: TGTGCCAGCACCGTGATCGGGTTGGAAGCTTTCTTT. Encoded protein: CASTVIGLEAFF.